The 28 T cell receptor beta chains in this list originate from one sample, sequenced in a study of spatial heterogeneity in lung cancer. The time point: sample taken at primary tumor resection. In each case, whole RNA from tumor, nontumor lung or frozen PBMC was sequenced unsorted. TCRdb reanalysed the 5' RACE reads using MiXCR and keeps one entry per CDR3 protein. The sample contains 20,000 to 25,000 distinct CDR3 sequences, 3.5% to 5.5% of which appear only once. The specimen comprised PBMCs, sampled at surgery. These receptors came from a male donor with early-stage non-small cell lung cancer.

In this sample, this clonotype turned up many times. J is TRBJ1-2 and V is TRBV30; TRBD1 might be the D (5 bases). Germline values: CDR1 GTSNPN, CDR2 SVGIG (reference sequence). This CDR3 is built from 12 residues. V was clipped by 3 bases and J by 3 bases, with 8 bases between them. In DNA, the CDR3 is TGTGCCTGGAGAAAAGGGGACTATGGCTACACCTTC. Its protein product is CAWRKGDYGYTF.

Sample share makes this clonotype medium-sized. This rearrangement joins TRBV12-3 or TRBV12-4 to TRBJ2-1, with 8 bases aligning to TRBD2. The CDR3 has 15 residues. The V segment lost 2 bases and the J segment 7 bases; nucleotides outside the gene matches: 7. The CDR3 nucleotides read TGTGCCAGCAGTTTACTGGCGGGAGGCGGAAATGAGCAGTTCTTC. Residues: CASSLLAGGGNEQFF.

This clonotype was detected only a few times. This rearrangement joins TRBV12-3 or TRBV12-4 to TRBJ1-4; D not resolved. The CDR3 covers 13 residues. V was pared by 5 bases and J by 4 bases, with 8 bases between. For the CDR3, the DNA is TGTGCCAGCAGTCGGAGTAATAATGAAAAACTGTTTTTT. As protein: CASSRSNNEKLFF.

This clonotype was recorded many times. The CDR3 sequence: CASSYVHSGSPLHF. CDR3 sequence (DNA): TGTGCCAGCAGTTACGTCCACAGCGGTTCACCCCTCCACTTT. The chain carries TRBV6-2 or TRBV6-3 and TRBJ1-6; D unclear. Per the germline V gene, CDR1 is MNHEY and CDR2 is SVGEGT. The CDR3 consists of 14 residues. Trimming took 2 bases from V and 9 from J, leaving 11 bases between them.

In this sample, this clonotype turned up many times. The gene calls are TRBV7-8 and TRBJ2-7; D tentatively fits TRBD1 or TRBD2 (5 bases each). There are 12 residues in the CDR3. The germline CDR1 and CDR2 sequences are SGHVS and FQNEAQ. Trimming took 5 bases from V and 5 from J, leaving 10 bases between them. This CDR3 reads CASSRRGDEQYF. The CDR3 coding sequence is TGTGCCAGCAGCCGCCGAGGGGACGAGCAGTACTTC.

In this sample, this clonotype turned up many times. V and J are TRBV7-9 and TRBJ2-1; D might be TRBD1 (6 bases). Germline-derived CDR1 and CDR2 are SEHNR and FQNEAQ (reference sequence). V was pared by 5 bases and J by 0 bases, with 20 bases between. This CDR3 spans 18 amino acids. In DNA form, the CDR3 reads TGTGCCAGCAGCGCCTCCGGGACACAAACGAGCTCCTACAATGAGCAGTTCTTC. Translating gives CASSASGTQTSSYNEQFF.

This clonotype was recorded many times. This chain connects TRBV6-5 to TRBJ1-1; D gene unclear. This CDR3 region has 15 residues. The germline V and J ends were trimmed by 6 bases and 4 bases, with 18 bases remaining between them. CDR1 MNHEY and CDR2 SVGAGI come from the germline V gene. CDR3 sequence reads: CASSPRDRILTEAFF. CDR3 coding DNA: TGTGCCAGCAGCCCGAGGGATAGGATTCTCACTGAAGCTTTCTTT.

In this sample, this clonotype turned up many times. The chain uses TRBV6-1 and TRBJ1-2; D not certain. Trimming stripped 1 base from V and 2 bases from J, with 5 bases between. Per germline, CDR1 MNHNS and CDR2 SASEGT. CDR3 length equals 13 residues. The CDR3 loop reads CASSEVGNYGYTF. In DNA form, the CDR3 reads TGTGCCAGCAGTGAAGTGGGCAACTATGGCTACACCTTC.

This clonotype was picked up many times. This chain uses TRBV18 with TRBJ2-5; no clear D gene. Germline CDR1 KGHSH, CDR2 LQKENI. There are 13 residues in the CDR3. The germline V and J ends were trimmed by 3 bases and 3 bases, with 8 bases remaining between them. CDR3 sequence reads: CASSPGGEETQYF. CDR3 nucleotide sequence: TGTGCCAGCTCACCGGGCGGAGAAGAGACCCAGTACTTC.

This clonotype was seen at least ten times. The V call is TRBV28, the J call TRBJ1-1, with D uncertain. The CDR3 is 18 amino acids. Germline V gene sequence: CDR1 MDHEN, CDR2 SYDVKM. With 3 bases removed from V and 0 bases from J, the gap between germline ends came to 20 bases. Written as DNA, the CDR3 is TGTGCCAGCAGTTTTCGGGAAGGGCACCCAAGGTTGAACACTGAAGCTTTCTTT. Residues: CASSFREGHPRLNTEAFF.

This clonotype was picked up many times. The chain uses TRBV7-9 and TRBJ2-2, with 7 nucleotides matching TRBD1. CDR3 length: 20 residues. The junction had 17 bases not matched to a gene; V was cut back by 4 bases and J by 0 bases. Germline V gene lookup returns CDR1 SEHNR and CDR2 FQNEAQ (reference sequence). DNA for the CDR3: TGTGCCAGCAGCTCGGCGACAGGGCTGAAGTCGCTAGCGAACACCGGGGAGCTGTTTTTT. Residues: CASSSATGLKSLANTGELFF.

By sample fraction, this clonotype is medium-sized (0.01 to 0.1%). The J gene is TRBJ2-1, the V gene TRBV7-2, with D possibly being TRBD1 (6 bases). V dropped 5 bases and J dropped 6 bases, with 29 bases sitting between them. CDR3 size: 19 residues. Looked up from germline, CDR1 is SGHTA and CDR2 is FQGNSA. CDR3 region: CASSLAGPYGQTNSNEQFF. The CDR3 DNA sequence: TGTGCCAGCAGCCTCGCTGGCCCCTACGGACAGACCAATTCCAATGAGCAGTTCTTC. Full variable domain (missing parts from reference TRBV7-2 and TRBJ2-1): GAGVSQSPSNKVTEKGKDVELRCDPISGHTALYWYRQSLGQGLEFLIYFQGNSAPDKSGLPSDRFSAERTGGSVSTLTIQRTQQEDSAVYLCASSLAGPYGQTNSNEQFFGPGTRLTVL.

In this sample, this clonotype turned up many times. This chain uses TRBV4-1 with TRBJ2-7, with 10 bases that match TRBD1. The ends lost 0 bases at V and 7 bases at J; junction bases unmatched: 6. CDR1 and CDR2 from the germline V gene are MGHRA and YSYEKL. The CDR3 has 15 amino acids. The CDR3 DNA reads TGCGCCAGCAGCCAAGAACGACAGGGGGCAAAGGAGCAGTACTTC. This sequence encodes CASSQERQGAKEQYF.

This clonotype has at least ten counts. The CDR3 region is CASSRLYGYTF. The CDR3 coding sequence is TGTGCCAGCAGTCGTCTCTATGGCTACACCTTC. The J gene is TRBJ1-2, the V gene TRBV7-9; D ambiguous. The CDR3 spans 11 residues. Germline V gives CDR1 SEHNR, CDR2 FQNEAQ (reference sequence). The germline V and J ends were trimmed by 6 bases and 4 bases, with 6 bases remaining between them. Using reference TRBV7-9 and TRBJ1-2 for the parts outside the CDR3, the full variable domain is DTGVSQNPRHKITKRGQNVTFRCDPISEHNRLYWYRQTLGQGPEFLTYFQNEAQLEKSRLLSDRFSAERPKGSFSTLEIQRTEQGDSAMYLCASSRLYGYTFGSGTRLTVV.

This clonotype was counted many times. V is TRBV19 and J is TRBJ2-5; weak D call: TRBD2 (7 bases). The germline V and J ends were trimmed by 3 bases and 5 bases, with 13 bases remaining between them. This CDR3 contains 14 residues. CDR1 and CDR2 (germline): LNHDA, SQIVND (reference sequence). The CDR3 is CASSISGGRETQYF. CDR3 in DNA: TGTGCCAGTAGTATTTCGGGGGGCCGTGAGACCCAGTACTTC. The variable domain in full, with the rest retrieved from reference TRBV19 and TRBJ2-5, is DGGITQSPKYLFRKEGQNVTLSCEQNLNHDAMYWYRQDPGQGLRLIYYSQIVNDFQKGDIAEGYSVSREKKESFPLTVTSAQKNPTAFYLCASSISGGRETQYFGPGTRLLVL.

The sample holds many counts of this clonotype. CDR3 protein: CASSLGSGRGGGYTF. As DNA, the CDR3 is TGTGCCAGCAGTTTAGGTTCCGGCAGGGGGGGCGGCTACACCTTC. The V and J genes are TRBV27 and TRBJ1-2; 7 positions agree with TRBD1. With V trimmed by 2 bases and J by 8 bases, 11 bases remained unmatched. The CDR3 is made up of 15 amino acids. Germline V gives CDR1 MNHEY, CDR2 SMNVEV (reference sequence).

This clonotype was seen many times. The chain employs TRBV7-9 and TRBJ2-5; D not certain. The CDR3 totals 13 residues. The germline V gene has CDR1 SEHNR and CDR2 FQNEAQ (reference sequence). V was shortened by 7 bases and J by 1 base, with 10 bases between the two germline ends. The chain's CDR3 is CASTLRAQETQYF. For the CDR3, the DNA is TGTGCCAGCACTTTACGAGCCCAAGAGACCCAGTACTTC. Based on the CDR3 plus reference TRBV7-9 and TRBJ2-5, the full variable domain is DTGVSQNPRHKITKRGQNVTFRCDPISEHNRLYWYRQTLGQGPEFLTYFQNEAQLEKSRLLSDRFSAERPKGSFSTLEIQRTEQGDSAMYLCASTLRAQETQYFGPGTRLLVL.

This clonotype was recorded many times. This chain links TRBV4-2 with TRBJ2-7, with D unresolved. The CDR3 totals 16 residues. Looked up from germline, CDR1 is LGHNA and CDR2 is YNFKEQ. V was pared by 0 bases and J by 2 bases, with 14 bases between. CDR3 coding DNA: TGTGCCAGCAGCCAAGATGTGGCCTCAGGCCCCTACGAGCAGTACTTC. Protein sequence: CASSQDVASGPYEQYF.

This clonotype was recorded at least ten times. This chain connects TRBV19 to TRBJ2-1; D remains ambiguous. Trimming took off 1 base at V and 8 bases at J, with 21 bases between the two ends. The germline V gene encodes CDR1 LNHDA and CDR2 SQIVND (reference sequence). The CDR3 length is 17 residues. This CDR3 is CASSIVPTMDLPDEQFF. In DNA form, the CDR3 reads TGTGCCAGTAGTATAGTTCCCACAATGGACCTTCCGGATGAGCAGTTCTTC.

There are many counts of this clonotype. The J gene is TRBJ2-7, the V gene TRBV27, with TRBD1 matching 9 bases. J gave up 3 bases and V 8 bases, and 11 bases lay outside the gene matches. The CDR3 is 15 residues long. Per germline, CDR1 MNHEY and CDR2 SMNVEV (reference sequence). The CDR3 DNA is TGTGCCAGCTCGAGGTCCGGGACAGGGCTCTACGAGCAGTACTTC. It encodes CASSRSGTGLYEQYF.

This clonotype was seen many times. The rearrangement uses TRBV9 and TRBJ2-3; the D gene is possibly TRBD2 (5 bases). This CDR3 comprises 14 residues. V gave up 0 bases and J gave up 4 bases, with 9 bases separating them. Germline CDR1 and CDR2: SGDLS and YYNGEE. DNA for the CDR3: TGTGCCAGCAGCGTAGATCGAGGGCCAGATACGCAGTATTTT. Its translation is CASSVDRGPDTQYF.

The table lists this clonotype with many counts. The chain recombines TRBV18 with TRBJ1-4; 7 bases line up with TRBD1. The CDR3 length is 15 residues. V gave up 2 bases and J gave up 10 bases; unmatched junction bases: 10. In germline, CDR1 is KGHSH, CDR2 LQKENI. CDR3 sequence: CASSPSADRVAKLFF. The CDR3 bases are TGTGCCAGCTCACCATCTGCCGACAGGGTGGCAAAACTGTTTTTT.

The chain employs TRBV7-2 and TRBJ2-1; no firm D call. Trimming took off 3 bases at V and 8 bases at J, with 11 bases between the two ends. The CDR3 contains 13 residues. Germline CDR1 SGHTA, CDR2 FQGNSA. Written as DNA, the CDR3 is TGTGCCAGCAGCTTTAATAGACGGGATGAGCAGTTCTTC. This codes for CASSFNRRDEQFF.

The table lists this clonotype with many counts. The genes are TRBV28 and TRBJ1-5; D perhaps matches TRBD1 (5 bases). V was cut by 6 bases and J by 1 base, with 7 bases left in between. Germline V gene sequence: CDR1 MDHEN, CDR2 SYDVKM. There are 13 residues in the CDR3. The chain's CDR3 is CASRGGSNQPQHF. CDR3 bases: TGTGCCAGCAGGGGGGGAAGCAATCAGCCCCAGCATTTT.

This clonotype appeared many times. Germline is not matched at one junction end, which may reflect a read error. The rearrangement links TRBV7-9 to TRBJ2-7; D possibly uses TRBD1 or TRBD2 (5 bases each). CDR1 SEHNR and CDR2 FQNEAQ come from the germline V gene (reference sequence). CDR3 size: 15 residues. CDR3 loop: CASSFVGVPSDEQYF. CDR3 DNA: TGTGCCAGCAGCTTCGTGGGGGTTCCCTCCGACGAGCAGTACTTC.

V usage is TRBV7-9 and J usage is TRBJ2-7; D perhaps matches TRBD1 (6 bases). Trimming took 1 base from V and 7 from J, leaving 17 bases between them. Germline V gives CDR1 SEHNR, CDR2 FQNEAQ (reference sequence). The CDR3 runs 15 residues. CDR3 sequence reads: CASSLEGVPPLEQYF. CDR3 DNA: TGTGCCAGCAGCTTAGAGGGGGTGCCCCCTTTGGAGCAGTACTTC. The full variable domain, with the rest looked up from reference TRBV7-9 and TRBJ2-7, is DTGVSQNPRHKITKRGQNVTFRCDPISEHNRLYWYRQTLGQGPEFLTYFQNEAQLEKSRLLSDRFSAERPKGSFSTLEIQRTEQGDSAMYLCASSLEGVPPLEQYFGPGTRLTVT.

This clonotype was counted many times. The V call is TRBV28, the J call TRBJ1-2; D remains ambiguous. V lost 2 bases and J lost 8, with 24 bases in between. There are 17 residues in the CDR3. Germline loops: CDR1 MDHEN, CDR2 SYDVKM. Here the CDR3 reads CASSLPNLAGRAGGYTF. CDR3 nucleotides: TGTGCCAGCAGTTTACCCAACCTTGCGGGGAGGGCGGGCGGCTACACCTTC.

This clonotype was detected many times. The chain joins TRBV19 to TRBJ1-1, with D perhaps matching TRBD1 (6 bases). Looked up from germline, CDR1 is LNHDA and CDR2 is SQIVND (reference sequence). The CDR3 length is 12 residues. Trimming removed 6 bases at V and 4 bases at J, with 9 bases between. The CDR3 protein is CASRQGFTEAFF. The CDR3 bases are TGTGCCAGTAGACAGGGATTCACTGAAGCTTTCTTT.